This is a list of T cell receptor beta chains from one sample in a study of CD8+ T cells in alopecia areata. This table comes from immunoSEQ multiplex PCR, and its TCRdb copy is limited to in-frame clones, with some not included. The sample holds about 74,000 clones, about 30% seen once. This sample comprised CD8+ T cells sorted from blood, obtained at week 4, from a patient treated with tofacitinib. These receptors were collected from a human donor with alopecia areata. Both conserved end residues are trimmed from each CDR3. The order of the fields is V gene, J gene, CDR3 protein.

TRBV9	TRBJ2-7	ASSVGLVSEQY
TRBV5-4	TRBJ2-1	ASSLTAGEQF
TRBV27	TRBJ2-5	ASSILGTSGGSKETQY
TRBV5-1	TRBJ2-7	ASSPGTGNYEQY
TRBV30	TRBJ2-1	AWFTGTGANEQF
TRBV29-1	TRBJ2-7	SVMVDSYEQY
TRBV5-1	TRBJ2-7	ASSTDHYEQY
TRBV13	TRBJ2-6	ASSLRVAGAGANVLT
TRBV11-2	TRBJ2-3	ASSHRAWSSTDTQY
TRBV29-1	TRBJ2-7	SVGQGTEQY
TRBV6-5	TRBJ2-5	ASSQNRDRSRTQY
TRBV2	TRBJ2-1	ASSAGRIVNEQF
TRBV29-1	TRBJ1-1	SVVPPGQNTEAF
TRBV27	TRBJ2-2	ASSDRGRGGELF
TRBV5-4	TRBJ2-7	ASSLSLSAEDEQY
TRBV11-2	TRBJ2-1	ASSSPDSTSGSYNEQF
TRBV15	TRBJ1-5	ATSGEGGGNQPQH
TRBV5-4	TRBJ1-2	ASSAQGSVYGYT
TRBV5-4	TRBJ1-2	ASSTGTVYGYT
TRBV29-1	TRBJ2-7	SAAGAVSSYEQY
TRBV27	TRBJ2-4	ASMIVSKNIQY
TRBV25-1	TRBJ2-1	ASSDTRDPVNEQF
TRBV5-1	TRBJ2-7	ASSFGREQY
TRBV29-1	TRBJ2-1	SAPSGRDEQF
TRBV29-1	TRBJ2-7	SIEDSEQY
TRBV7-9	TRBJ2-4	ASSSPDTSEYIQY
TRBV4-3	TRBJ2-7	ASSQEGGSSYEQY
TRBV29-1	TRBJ2-3	SALTGEGPDTQY
TRBV29-1	TRBJ2-5	SGMGARETQY
TRBV25-1	TRBJ2-5	ASSVNIPQETQY
TRBV5-1	TRBJ2-1	ASSSAGAGYNEQF
TRBV7-2	TRBJ2-1	ASRLGLAGGNEQF
TRBV28	TRBJ1-1	ASRRNTEAF
TRBV30	TRBJ2-5	AWSGRLAGRETQY
TRBV4-1	TRBJ2-7	ASSKRESYEQY
TRBV10-1	TRBJ1-2	AARELPTDYGYT
TRBV29-1	TRBJ2-2	SVLGGYTGELF
TRBV29-1	TRBJ2-7	SVEEPGDEQY
TRBV29-1	TRBJ2-7	SVEENYEQY
TRBV27	TRBJ1-3	ASSGGNTIY
TRBV29-1	TRBJ1-1	SVPRVGGDTEAF
TRBV16	TRBJ1-1	ASSRSNREAF
TRBV7-9	TRBJ2-7	ASSSGGDYYEQY
TRBV11-2	TRBJ2-7	ASSLGTGQGYEQY
TRBV9	TRBJ2-5	ASSGMQETQY
TRBV4-2	TRBJ2-7	ASSQESRVSSYEQY
TRBV5-1	TRBJ2-7	ASSPVRGEGEQY
TRBV7-9	TRBJ2-1	ASSFLGEQF
TRBV29-1	TRBJ2-1	SVEGGRETYNEQF
TRBV7-2	TRBJ2-5	ASRPTGGYPMTQY
TRBV25-1	TRBJ2-7	ASSDSGYEQY
TRBV9	TRBJ1-5	ASSVLGLEPQH
TRBV11-2	TRBJ1-1	ASSLGSEAF
TRBV5-1	TRBJ2-2	ASRRGTGELF
TRBV7-2	TRBJ2-1	ASSPRTSSLLDNEQF